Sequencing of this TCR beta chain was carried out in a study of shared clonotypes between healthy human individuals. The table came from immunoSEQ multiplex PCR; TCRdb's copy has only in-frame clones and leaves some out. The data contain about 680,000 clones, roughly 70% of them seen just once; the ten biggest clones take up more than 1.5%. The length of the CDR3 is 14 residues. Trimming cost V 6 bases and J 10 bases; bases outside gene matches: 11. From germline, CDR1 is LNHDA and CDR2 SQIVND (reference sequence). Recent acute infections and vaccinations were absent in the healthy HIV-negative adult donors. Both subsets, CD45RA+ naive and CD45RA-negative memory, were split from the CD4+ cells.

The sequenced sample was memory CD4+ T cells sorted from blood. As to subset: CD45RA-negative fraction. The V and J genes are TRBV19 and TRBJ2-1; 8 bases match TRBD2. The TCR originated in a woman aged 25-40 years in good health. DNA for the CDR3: TGTGCCAGTAGGCAGCCGGGACTAGTAGGAGAGCAGTTCTTC. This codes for CASRQPGLVGEQFF. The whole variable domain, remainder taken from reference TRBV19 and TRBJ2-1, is DGGITQSPKYLFRKEGQNVTLSCEQNLNHDAMYWYRQDPGQGLRLIYYSQIVNDFQKGDIAEGYSVSREKKESFPLTVTSAQKNPTAFYLCASRQPGLVGEQFFGPGTRLTVL.